This T cell receptor (beta chain) was recorded in a study of low-dose radiotherapy and immunotherapy resistance in tumors. Study context: Across 26 weeks, 13 Gy in total went to Cohort 2, delivered as 1 Gy per fraction every two weeks.

Germline CDR1 is LGHNT and CDR2 is FRNRAP. The CDR3 extends over 14 amino acids. The V end lost 6 bases, the J end lost 2 bases, and 10 bases lay between the germline ends. TRAV and TRBV primers primed cDNA for both TCRalpha and TCRbeta. The authors ran 20 PCR cycles to amplify TCRs with a constant-region primer and V-primer adapter. TCRdb passed the reads through MiXCR, listing each CDR3 protein once. Of roughly 36,000 distinct CDR3 sequences detected, 31% appear once; the ten largest clones hold 3.7%. Noted time point: before trial treatment. The material was PBMCs, obtained before treatment. The source is a male donor with gallbladder cancer. The genes are TRBV12-5 and TRBJ2-2; D unclear. CDR3 amino acids: CASGPLNNTGELFF. The CDR3 DNA is TGTGCTAGTGGCCCCCTTAATAACACCGGGGAGCTGTTTTTT.